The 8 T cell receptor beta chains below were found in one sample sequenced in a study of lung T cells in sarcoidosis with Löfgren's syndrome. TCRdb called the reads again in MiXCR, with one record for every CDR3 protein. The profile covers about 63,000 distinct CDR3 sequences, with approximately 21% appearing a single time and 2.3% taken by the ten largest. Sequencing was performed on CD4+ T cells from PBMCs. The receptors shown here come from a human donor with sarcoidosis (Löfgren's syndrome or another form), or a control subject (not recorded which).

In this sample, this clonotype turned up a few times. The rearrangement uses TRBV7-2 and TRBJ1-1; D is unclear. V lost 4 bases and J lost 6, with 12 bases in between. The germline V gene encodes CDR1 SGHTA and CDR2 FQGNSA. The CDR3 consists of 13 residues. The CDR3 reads CASSSGRQAEAFF. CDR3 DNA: TGTGCCAGCAGCTCCGGACGCCAAGCTGAAGCTTTCTTT.

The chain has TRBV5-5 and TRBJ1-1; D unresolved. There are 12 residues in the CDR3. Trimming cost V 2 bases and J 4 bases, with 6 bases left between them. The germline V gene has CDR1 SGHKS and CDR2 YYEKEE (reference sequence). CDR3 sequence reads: CASSFARTEAFF. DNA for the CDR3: TGTGCCAGCAGCTTTGCGCGCACTGAAGCTTTCTTT.

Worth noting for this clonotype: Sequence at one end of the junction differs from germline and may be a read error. The CDR3 DNA reads as TGTGCCAGCAGCCAAGCGCTGGCGCCCTACAATGAGCAGCTCTTC. The encoded protein is CASSQALAPYNEQLF. This chain uses TRBV3-1 with TRBJ2-1, with D uncertain. Germline V gene sequence: CDR1 LGHDT, CDR2 YNNKEL (reference sequence). The CDR3 is 15 residues long.

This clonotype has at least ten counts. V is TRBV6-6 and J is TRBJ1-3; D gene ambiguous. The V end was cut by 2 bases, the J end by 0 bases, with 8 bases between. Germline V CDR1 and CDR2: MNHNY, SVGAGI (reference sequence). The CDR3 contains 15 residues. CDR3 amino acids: CASSYDGYSGNTIYF. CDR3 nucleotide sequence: TGTGCCAGCAGTTACGACGGCTACTCTGGAAACACCATATATTTT.

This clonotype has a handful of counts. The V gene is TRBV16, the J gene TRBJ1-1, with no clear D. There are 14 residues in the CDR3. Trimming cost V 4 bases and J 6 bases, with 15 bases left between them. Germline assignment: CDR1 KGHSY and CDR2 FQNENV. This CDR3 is CASSRWVELPEAFF. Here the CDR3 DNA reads TGTGCCAGCAGCCGTTGGGTTGAACTTCCTGAAGCTTTCTTT.

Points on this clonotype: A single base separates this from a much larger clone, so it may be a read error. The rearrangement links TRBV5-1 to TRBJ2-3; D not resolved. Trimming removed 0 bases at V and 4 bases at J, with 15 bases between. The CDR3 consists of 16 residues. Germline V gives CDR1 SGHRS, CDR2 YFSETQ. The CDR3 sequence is CASSLGLEESADTQYF. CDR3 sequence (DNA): TGCGCCAGCAGCTTGGGACTGGAAGAATCCGCAGATACGCAGTATTTT.

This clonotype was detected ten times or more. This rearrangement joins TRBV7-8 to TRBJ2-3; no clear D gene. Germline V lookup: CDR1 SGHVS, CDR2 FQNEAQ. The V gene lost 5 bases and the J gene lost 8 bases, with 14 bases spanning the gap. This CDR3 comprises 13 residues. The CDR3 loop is CASSPTLQATQYF. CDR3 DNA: TGTGCCAGCAGCCCGACACTGCAGGCTACGCAGTATTTT.

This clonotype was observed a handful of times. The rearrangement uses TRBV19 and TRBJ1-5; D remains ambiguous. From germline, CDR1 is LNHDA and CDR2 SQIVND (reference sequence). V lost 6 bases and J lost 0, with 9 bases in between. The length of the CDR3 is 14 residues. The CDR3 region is CASSVGNSNQPQHF. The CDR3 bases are TGTGCCAGTAGCGTGGGGAATAGCAATCAGCCCCAGCATTTT.